Below, one T cell receptor beta chain is given with its context. This record comes from a study of PD-L1 blockade in urothelial cancer. Trimming cost V 5 bases and J 3 bases; bases outside gene matches: 9. Germline CDR1 is MGHRA and CDR2 is YSYEKL. This CDR3 spans 15 amino acids. This table comes from immunoSEQ multiplex PCR, and its TCRdb copy is limited to in-frame clones, with some not included. The table lists 32,000 or so clones, about 87% of them singletons. Time point described: pretreatment peripheral blood. This chain joins TRBV4-1 and TRBJ1-1, with TRBD1 identical over 7 bases. The sequences come from PBMCs, collected around atezolizumab (anti-PD-L1) treatment. The origin of this receptor is a man in his 60s with urothelial cancer. In DNA, the CDR3 is TGCGCCAGCAGCTCGATCGGACAGGCGTACACTGAAGCTTTCTTT. It yields the protein CASSSIGQAYTEAFF.